The 25 T cell receptor beta chains reported below all come from one sample, sequenced in a study of T cell responses to AZD1222 COVID-19 vaccine. The assay was immunoSEQ multiplex PCR, and TCRdb's table has in-frame clones only and misses some. Of more than 150,000 clones listed, roughly 94% are singletons. Material: peripheral blood, obtained 28 days after the second AZD1222 dose. These receptors were collected from an adult who received the AZD1222 COVID-19 vaccine.

This clone was detected only once. The chain uses TRBV18 and TRBJ2-5, with TRBD1 matching over 7 bases. V trimming: 1 base; J trimming: 1 base; junction bases outside the gene matches: 3. Germline lookup yields CDR1 KGHSH and CDR2 LQKENI. This CDR3 is built from 15 residues. In DNA form, the CDR3 reads TGTGCCAGCTCACCACGCCGGGACAGCCAAGAGACCCAGTACTTC. Residues: CASSPRRDSQETQYF.

The chain combines TRBV7-9 with TRBJ2-1; tentative D call: TRBD1 (6 bases). V lost 5 bases, J lost 1 base, and 18 bases lay in between. Germline V CDR1 and CDR2: SEHNR, FQNEAQ (reference sequence). The CDR3 length is 17 residues. In DNA, the CDR3 is TGTGCCAGCAGCACAGACCGCAGGGGTCCATCCTACAATGAGCAGTTCTTC. Its protein is CASSTDRRGPSYNEQFF. Variable domain in full (rest from reference TRBV7-9 and TRBJ2-1): DTGVSQNPRHKITKRGQNVTFRCDPISEHNRLYWYRQTLGQGPEFLTYFQNEAQLEKSRLLSDRFSAERPKGSFSTLEIQRTEQGDSAMYLCASSTDRRGPSYNEQFFGPGTRLTVL.

The V and J genes are TRBV6-2 or TRBV6-3 and TRBJ1-6; unclear D gene. V lost 6 bases to trimming and J lost 5 bases, with 5 bases between them. CDR3 size: 12 residues. The V gene's germline CDR1 is MNHEY and CDR2 SVGEGT. CDR3 nucleotide sequence: TGTGCCAGCAGCTCGAATAATTCACCCCTCCACTTT. As protein: CASSSNNSPLHF.

The chain joins TRBV19 to TRBJ1-4; a weak D match, TRBD1 (6 bases). Trimming removed 1 base from V and 8 bases from J, with 11 bases in between. The CDR3 length is 14 residues. Germline V gene lookup returns CDR1 LNHDA and CDR2 SQIVND (reference sequence). CDR3 loop: CASSIGRTDEKLFF. The DNA of the CDR3 is TGTGCCAGTAGTATAGGGAGGACAGACGAAAAACTGTTTTTT.

The CDR3 reads CASSLRGRDEQFF. CDR3 DNA: TGTGCCAGCAGCTTGAGGGGGCGGGATGAGCAGTTCTTC. V is TRBV7-3 and J is TRBJ2-1; 7 nucleotides align to TRBD1. The junction had 4 bases not matched to a gene; V was cut back by 3 bases and J by 8 bases. The CDR3 is 13 residues long. Germline CDR1 and CDR2: SGHTA and FQGTGA.

This clone was seen once. The chain joins TRBV10-3 to TRBJ2-7; D possibly matches TRBD1 or TRBD2 (5 bases each). Deletions cut 0 bases from V and 7 bases from J, with 22 bases between. Looked up from germline, CDR1 is ENHRY and CDR2 is SYGVKD. CDR3 length: 17 residues. The CDR3 loop reads CAISESGAGQNEREQYF. The CDR3 bases are TGTGCCATCAGTGAGTCCGGGGCCGGCCAAAACGAACGGGAGCAGTACTTC.

The chain employs TRBV11-3 and TRBJ1-1; TRBD1 is a possible D gene (5 bases). Germline CDR1 reads SGHNT; CDR2 reads YENEEA. Between the trimmed V and J ends, which lost 2 bases and 3 bases, there was a span of 13 bases. This CDR3 is 15 amino acids long. The CDR3 region is CASSLLGPVDTEAFF. The CDR3 DNA follows: TGTGCCAGCAGCTTATTGGGGCCTGTGGACACTGAAGCTTTCTTT.

The chain is built from TRBV20-1 and TRBJ1-3; D is uncertain. This CDR3 contains 11 residues. Germline assignment: CDR1 DFQATT and CDR2 SNEGSKA (reference sequence). V was shortened by 7 bases and J by 1 base, with 5 bases between the two germline ends. The CDR3 nucleotides read TGCAGTGTGGGATCTGGAAACACCATATATTTT. Protein: CSVGSGNTIYF.

In its sample, this clone was seen once. This chain uses TRBV7-6 with TRBJ1-2; 12 bases are shared with TRBD1. Germline V lookup: CDR1 SGHVS, CDR2 FNYEAQ. The ends lost 5 bases at V and 7 bases at J; junction bases unmatched: 8. The CDR3 has 15 amino acids. DNA for the CDR3: TGTGCCAGCAGCCCCGGGACAGGGGGCTTTGGTGGCTACACCTTC. Residues: CASSPGTGGFGGYTF.

This clone was picked up a small number of times. The CDR3 spells CASSLAVGGELFF. CDR3 sequence (DNA): TGCGCCAGCAGCTTGGCCGTGGGCGGGGAGCTGTTTTTT. The V and J genes are TRBV5-1 and TRBJ2-2; no firm D call. Looked up from germline, CDR1 is SGHRS and CDR2 is YFSETQ. The CDR3 consists of 13 residues. V lost 0 bases to trimming and J lost 7 bases, with 7 bases between them. The full variable domain, its missing parts supplied by reference TRBV5-1 and TRBJ2-2, is KAGVTQTPRYLIKTRGQQVTLSCSPISGHRSVSWYQQTPGQGLQFLFEYFSETQRNKGNFPGRFSGRQFSNSRSEMNVSTLELGDSALYLCASSLAVGGELFFGEGSRLTVL.

The V call is TRBV5-5, the J call TRBJ2-2, with D uncertain. This CDR3 is 11 amino acids long. The V and J ends lost 2 bases and 7 bases respectively, with 3 bases between them. Germline V lookup: CDR1 SGHKS, CDR2 YYEKEE (reference sequence). For the CDR3, the DNA is TGTGCCAGCAGCTTCAACGGGGAGCTGTTTTTT. This codes for CASSFNGELFF.

This clone has more than one count but fewer than ten. This sequence joins TRBV5-1 and TRBJ1-2; no clear D gene. CDR1 and CDR2 from the germline V gene are SGHRS and YFSETQ. The CDR3 length is 14 residues. V lost 2 bases and J lost 5, with 13 bases in between. CDR3 coding DNA: TGCGCCAGCAGCTTACGGGGAGAGAGGTATGGCTACACCTTC. It translates to CASSLRGERYGYTF.

J is TRBJ2-1 and V is TRBV12-5; 7 bases line up with TRBD2. Germline trimming cut 6 bases from V and 8 bases from J; bases unmatched to any gene: 10. In germline, CDR1 is LGHNT, CDR2 FRNRAP. The CDR3 totals 14 residues. CDR3 sequence reads: CASGPGGSAYEQFF. The CDR3 nucleotides are TGTGCTAGTGGCCCCGGGGGGAGTGCCTATGAGCAGTTCTTC. The whole variable domain, remainder taken from reference TRBV12-5 and TRBJ2-1, is DARVTQTPRHKVTEMGQEVTMRCQPILGHNTVFWYRQTMMQGLELLAYFRNRAPLDDSGMPKDRFSAEMPDATLATLKIQPSEPRDSAVYFCASGPGGSAYEQFFGPGTRLTVL.

The genes are TRBV2 and TRBJ2-4; D possibly corresponds to TRBD2 (5 bases). This CDR3 has 13 residues. The germline gives CDR1 SNHLY, CDR2 FYNNEI. Between the trimmed V and J ends, which lost 4 bases and 6 bases, there was a span of 10 bases. The CDR3 loop reads CASSVATGNIQYF. CDR3 sequence (DNA): TGTGCCAGCAGTGTAGCGACCGGAAACATTCAGTACTTC.

The rearrangement joins TRBV19 to TRBJ1-1, with D maybe TRBD1 (6 bases). The germline V gene has CDR1 LNHDA and CDR2 SQIVND (reference sequence). Trimming removed 1 base from V and 4 bases from J, with 19 bases in between. This CDR3 region has 17 residues. CDR3 amino acids: CASSIGKLQGPRTEAFF. The CDR3, as DNA: TGTGCCAGTAGTATAGGGAAATTACAGGGCCCGCGCACTGAAGCTTTCTTT.

The chain employs TRBV6-4 and TRBJ2-6; 10 bases are shared with TRBD1. The CDR3 runs to 16 residues. CDR1 is MRHNA and CDR2 is SNTAGT in the germline V gene. Trimming at V came to 6 bases and at J to 3 bases, leaving 5 bases not matched to a gene. In DNA, the CDR3 is TGTGCCAGCAGCGGGGACAGGGGATATGGGGCCAACGTCCTGACTTTC. Its protein is CASSGDRGYGANVLTF.

This chain connects TRBV7-9 to TRBJ1-1, with D possibly being TRBD1 (6 bases). The V gene lost 4 bases and the J gene lost 1 base, with 16 bases spanning the gap. The CDR3 runs 16 residues. Germline CDR1 is SEHNR and CDR2 is FQNEAQ (reference sequence). The CDR3 nucleotides read TGTGCCAGCAGCTACCCGGGACAAGCTCGGAACACTGAAGCTTTCTTT. This codes for CASSYPGQARNTEAFF.

This chain links TRBV9 with TRBJ1-6; D is unclear. The germline gives CDR1 SGDLS, CDR2 YYNGEE. This CDR3 contains 16 residues. V was trimmed by 0 bases and J by 4 bases, leaving 11 bases between them. The CDR3 nucleotides are TGTGCCAGCAGCGTAGGTGGCAGCCCTTATAATTCACCCCTCCACTTT. It specifies CASSVGGSPYNSPLHF.

The gene calls are TRBV30 and TRBJ1-1, with D maybe TRBD1 (5 bases). This CDR3 region has 15 residues. Trimming cost V 3 bases and J 5 bases, with 19 bases left between them. Per germline, CDR1 GTSNPN and CDR2 SVGIG (reference sequence). CDR3 in amino acids: CAWRTVKGRRTEAFF. The CDR3 DNA follows: TGTGCCTGGAGGACCGTTAAGGGGCGGAGGACTGAAGCTTTCTTT.

The CDR3 protein is CASSSHTNTEAFF. As DNA, the CDR3 is TGTGCCAGCAGTTCCCACACGAACACTGAAGCTTTCTTT. The J gene is TRBJ1-1, the V gene TRBV27; no definite D call. Trimming shortened V by 4 bases and J by 1 base, and 7 bases separated the two germline ends. Germline CDR1 reads MNHEY; CDR2 reads SMNVEV (reference sequence). This CDR3 is 13 amino acids long.

As DNA, the CDR3 is TGTGCCAGCAGCTTGCTGTATCCCGGGGACACTGAAGCTTTCTTT. Its translation: CASSLLYPGDTEAFF. The chain employs TRBV5-6 and TRBJ1-1; no clear D gene. Germline CDR1 reads SGHDT; CDR2 reads YYEEEE. Trimming took off 1 base at V and 3 bases at J, with 13 bases between the two ends. This CDR3 has 15 residues.

The chain employs TRBV6-5 and TRBJ2-2, with 7 bases lining up with TRBD1. The CDR3 totals 14 residues. The germline gives CDR1 MNHEY, CDR2 SVGAGI. J lost 4 bases, V lost 7 bases, and 6 bases had no gene match. The CDR3 reads CASTTGWATGELFF. The DNA for the CDR3 is TGTGCCAGCACGACAGGGTGGGCCACCGGGGAGCTGTTTTTT.

CDR3 DNA: TGTGCCAGCTCACCAAGGACAGGGGGCAATCAGCCCCAGCATTTT. Amino acid sequence: CASSPRTGGNQPQHF. V and J are TRBV18 and TRBJ1-5, with 9 bases lining up with TRBD1. The junction had 1 base not matched to a gene; V was cut back by 2 bases and J by 2 bases. CDR3 size: 15 residues. Germline V gene sequence: CDR1 KGHSH, CDR2 LQKENI.

The V call is TRBV11-2, the J call TRBJ1-1, with D possibly being TRBD1 (5 bases). The CDR3 sequence is 14 residues long. Germline V lookup: CDR1 SGHAT, CDR2 FQNNGV. The V gene lost 1 base and the J gene lost 6 bases, with 12 bases spanning the gap. For the CDR3, the DNA is TGTGCCAGCAGCTTAGGGGGGGGAGTCGCTGAAGCTTTCTTT. It is translated as CASSLGGGVAEAFF.

J is TRBJ1-2 and V is TRBV9; TRBD1 agrees at 10 bases. Per the germline V gene, CDR1 is SGDLS and CDR2 is YYNGEE. J lost 7 bases, V lost 0 bases, and 6 bases had no gene match. This CDR3 has 15 amino acids. CDR3 loop: CASSVDLTGGRGYTF. The CDR3 coding sequence is TGTGCCAGCAGCGTAGATTTGACAGGGGGCCGTGGCTACACCTTC.